The clone carrying this T cell receptor beta chain has more than one count but fewer than ten. Its specificity is unknown. 5'RACE with constant-segment primers yielded barcoded, UMI-tagged TCR alpha and TCR beta cDNA libraries. TCRdb analysed the 5' RACE reads with MiXCR anew, one entry per CDR3 protein. The repertoire holds approximately 240,000 distinct CDR3 sequences, with roughly 17% as singletons. These data are taken from a study of T-cell memory formation after mild COVID-19. About the research overall: Clusters were largely donor specific. Study-wide results and caveats: Contracting CD4+ clones were located mainly in CM and EM, and CD8+ clones in EMRA.

The germline V gene encodes CDR1 SGHRS and CDR2 YFSETQ. The CDR3 length is 15 residues. Trimming shortened V by 4 bases and J by 6 bases, and 17 bases separated the two germline ends. The chain recombines TRBV5-1 with TRBJ2-1, with D unclear. The sequence derives from a man aged 18-30 years who had mild COVID-19 (a few samples of this study predate the infection). Cell type and time point are not known. What was sequenced was PBMCs or a T cell subset sorted from them (not recorded which). As DNA, the CDR3 is TGCGCCAGCAGCCTACTGCCCCTCGAGGCCAATGAGCAGTTCTTC. This sequence encodes CASSLLPLEANEQFF.